Reported below is one TCR beta chain. The table lists this clone with a count of one. The antigen it recognizes is unknown. The record has no base qualities; no much larger clone is one base away. Each collaborating institution followed its own protocols to collect whole blood in K2EDTA tubes. For TCRbeta analysis, collaborators shipped samples in one of three forms: frozen whole blood, isolated PBMCs, or DNA extracted from either of those sample types. The sample originates from a study of blood T cell repertoires in COVID-19 (dated by TCRdb to about 2020). Turning to the overall study: Samples from collaborators originated in the United States, Italy and Spain and spanned both the acute and convalescent phases of COVID-19. The repertoires were made available in a free public database intended to serve as a resource for research on the immune response to SARS-CoV-2. Nearly every sample came with metadata listing a de-identified subject ID, COVID-19 status, age in years and sex. The dataset comprised deeply sampled blood TCRbeta repertoires from subjects exposed to, actively infected with, or recovered from COVID-19. Samples came from the ongoing ImmuneRACE study (first 160 participants) plus 1,254 subjects from 6 global collaborators. The material from the prospective study consisted of cDNA or gDNA derived from T cells, B-cell-depleted T cells, or PBMCs. HLA class I and class II types, where available, came from metadata supplied by the sample provider rather than from assay-based typing. The full study reports these points: The amount of clinical and demographic metadata varied by source and participant and was provided uncurated.

From the cysteine up to the phenylalanine, the CDR3 has a length of 15 residues. Only the CDR3 region is kept as DNA, spanning 45 bases read in frame from base 1. The germline V gene gives CDR1 as SNHLY and CDR2 as FYNNEI. Compared with germline, V lacks 1 base and J lacks 9 bases; bases without a gene match: 9. The immunoSEQ Assay, a bias-controlled multiplex PCR, was used to amplify TCRbeta CDR3 regions from genomic DNA. The paper's data handling went like this. Within the assay, amplification of reference gene primers was used to estimate how many nucleated cells each sample contained. To quantify the absolute abundance of each unique TCRbeta CDR3 rearrangement, sequence reads were collapsed and filtered. For each sample, productive Simpson clonality was calculated by taking the square root of Simpson's diversity index across productive rearrangements. Sourced from immuneACCESS, this table was stored by TCRdb with only in-frame sequences that have V and J called. A share of the clones is absent; for the studies checked, an unresolved V gene accounts for under half, and the remainder has no known explanation. V, J and clone size reflect that table, while D and trimming were determined from the DNA. This sample gives fewer than 250,000 clones in total; more than 75% of them show up just once. The ten biggest clones cover about 0.93% of the sample.

The chain was built from TRBV2 and TRBJ2-1; 7 middle bases align to TRBD2. The sample comprised peripheral blood. The source is a man between 40 and 49 years old with acute or convalescent COVID-19. For the CDR3, the sequence is CASSEGTRALGEQFF. The DNA is TGTGCCAGCAGTGAAGGGACTAGAGCGTTGGGTGAGCAGTTCTTC.